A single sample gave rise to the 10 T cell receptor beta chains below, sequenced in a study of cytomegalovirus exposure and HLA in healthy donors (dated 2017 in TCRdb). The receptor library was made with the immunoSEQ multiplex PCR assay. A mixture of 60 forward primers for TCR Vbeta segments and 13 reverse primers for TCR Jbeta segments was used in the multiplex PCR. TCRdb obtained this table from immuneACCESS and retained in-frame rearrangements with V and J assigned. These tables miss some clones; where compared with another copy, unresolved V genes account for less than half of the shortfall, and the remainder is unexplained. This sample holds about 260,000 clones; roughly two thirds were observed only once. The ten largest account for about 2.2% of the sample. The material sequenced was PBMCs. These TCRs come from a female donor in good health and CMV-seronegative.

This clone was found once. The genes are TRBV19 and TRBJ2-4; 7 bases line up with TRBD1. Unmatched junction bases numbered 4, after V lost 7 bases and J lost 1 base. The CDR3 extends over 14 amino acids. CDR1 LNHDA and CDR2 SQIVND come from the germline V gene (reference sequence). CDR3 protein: CASTPQGAKNIQYF. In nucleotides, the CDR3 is TGTGCCAGTACTCCACAGGGGGCCAAAAACATTCAGTACTTC.

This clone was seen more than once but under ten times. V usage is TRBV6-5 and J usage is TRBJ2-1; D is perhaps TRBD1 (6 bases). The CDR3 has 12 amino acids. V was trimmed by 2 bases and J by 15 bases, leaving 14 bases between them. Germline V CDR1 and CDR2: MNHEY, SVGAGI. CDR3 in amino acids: CASSYRGQRAFF. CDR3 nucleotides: TGTGCCAGCAGTTACCGTGGACAGAGGGCGTTCTTC.

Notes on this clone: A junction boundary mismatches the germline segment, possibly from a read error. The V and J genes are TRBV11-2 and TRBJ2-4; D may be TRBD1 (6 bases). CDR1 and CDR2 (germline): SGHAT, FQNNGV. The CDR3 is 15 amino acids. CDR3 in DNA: TGTGCCAACAGCCCGAAGGACAGTCACAAAAACATTCAGTACTTC. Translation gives CANSPKDSHKNIQYF.

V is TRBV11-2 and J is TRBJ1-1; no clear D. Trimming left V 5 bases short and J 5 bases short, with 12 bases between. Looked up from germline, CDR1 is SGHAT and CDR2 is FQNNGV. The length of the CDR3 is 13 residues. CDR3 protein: CASSPEVGTEAFF. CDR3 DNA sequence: TGTGCCAGCAGCCCTGAGGTCGGGACTGAAGCTTTCTTT. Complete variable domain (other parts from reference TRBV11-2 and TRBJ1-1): EAGVAQSPRYKIIEKRQSVAFWCNPISGHATLYWYQQILGQGPKLLIQFQNNGVVDDSQLPKDRFSAERLKGVDSTLKIQPAKLEDSAVYLCASSPEVGTEAFFGQGTRLTVV.

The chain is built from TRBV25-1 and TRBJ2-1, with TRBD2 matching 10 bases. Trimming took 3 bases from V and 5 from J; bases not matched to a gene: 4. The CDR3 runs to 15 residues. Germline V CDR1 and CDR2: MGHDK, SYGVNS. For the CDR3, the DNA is TGTGCCAGCAGTGACGGACTAGCGGATGACAATGAGCAGTTCTTC. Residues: CASSDGLADDNEQFF.

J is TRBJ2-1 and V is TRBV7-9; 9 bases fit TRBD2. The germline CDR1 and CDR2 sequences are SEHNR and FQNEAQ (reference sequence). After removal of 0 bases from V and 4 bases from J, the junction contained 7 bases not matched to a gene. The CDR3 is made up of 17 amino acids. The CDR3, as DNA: TGTGCCAGCAGCTTAGCGGGTCTAGCGGGAAAGTACAATGAGCAGTTCTTC. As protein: CASSLAGLAGKYNEQFF.

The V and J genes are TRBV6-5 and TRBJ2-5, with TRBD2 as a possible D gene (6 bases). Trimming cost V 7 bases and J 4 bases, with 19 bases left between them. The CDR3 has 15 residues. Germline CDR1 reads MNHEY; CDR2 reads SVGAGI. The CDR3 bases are TGTGCCAGCAAATCCCCCTCGGTGGGAGGAGAGACCCAGTACTTC. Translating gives CASKSPSVGGETQYF.

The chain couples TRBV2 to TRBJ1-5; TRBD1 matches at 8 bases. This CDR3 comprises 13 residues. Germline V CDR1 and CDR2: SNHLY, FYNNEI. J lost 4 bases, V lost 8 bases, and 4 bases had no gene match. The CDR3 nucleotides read TGTGCCAGCGGGGGGGACAGGAATCAGCCCCAGCATTTT. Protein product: CASGGDRNQPQHF. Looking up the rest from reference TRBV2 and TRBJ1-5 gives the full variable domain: EPEVTQTPSHQVTQMGQEVILRCVPISNHLYFYWYRQILGQKVEFLVSFYNNEISEKSEIFDDQFSVERPDGSNFTLKIRSTKLEDSAMYFCASGGDRNQPQHFGDGTRLSIL.

The CDR3 DNA is TGCAGCGTTGAGGACAGGGAGTTTTATGGCTACACCTTC. Protein sequence: CSVEDREFYGYTF. This chain joins TRBV29-1 and TRBJ1-2, with 8 bases that match TRBD1. CDR3 length: 13 residues. Unmatched junction bases numbered 5, after V lost 3 bases and J lost 5 bases. Germline V gene data show CDR1 as SQVTM and CDR2 as ANQGSEA.

The CDR3 DNA sequence: TGCGCCAGCAGCTCGGACAGGGGGAACACTGAAGCTTTCTTT. Translated, it gives CASSSDRGNTEAFF. The chain carries TRBV5-1 and TRBJ1-1, with 9 bases identical to TRBD1. V shed 3 bases, J shed 1 base, and the junction held 1 base outside the gene matches. Germline assignment: CDR1 SGHRS and CDR2 YFSETQ. The CDR3 sequence is 14 residues long.